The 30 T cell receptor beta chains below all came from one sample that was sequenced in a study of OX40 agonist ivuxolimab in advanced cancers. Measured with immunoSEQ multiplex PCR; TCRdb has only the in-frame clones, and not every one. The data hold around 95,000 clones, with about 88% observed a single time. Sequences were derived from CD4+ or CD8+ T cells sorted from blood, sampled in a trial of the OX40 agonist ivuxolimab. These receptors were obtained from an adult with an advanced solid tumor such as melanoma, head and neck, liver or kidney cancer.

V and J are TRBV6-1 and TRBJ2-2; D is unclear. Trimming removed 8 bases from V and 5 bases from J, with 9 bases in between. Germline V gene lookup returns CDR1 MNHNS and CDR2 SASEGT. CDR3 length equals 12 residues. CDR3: CASQWSTGELFF. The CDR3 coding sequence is TGTGCCAGCCAGTGGAGTACCGGGGAGCTGTTTTTT.

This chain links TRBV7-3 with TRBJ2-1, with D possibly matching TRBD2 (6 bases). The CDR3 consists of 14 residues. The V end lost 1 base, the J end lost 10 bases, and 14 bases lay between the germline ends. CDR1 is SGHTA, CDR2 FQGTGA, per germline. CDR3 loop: CASSLNGGVGEQFF. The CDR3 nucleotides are TGTGCCAGCAGCTTAAACGGGGGAGTAGGCGAGCAGTTCTTC.

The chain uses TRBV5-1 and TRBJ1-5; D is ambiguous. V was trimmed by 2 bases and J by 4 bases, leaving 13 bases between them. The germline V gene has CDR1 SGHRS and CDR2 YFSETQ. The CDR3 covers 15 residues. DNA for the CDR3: TGCGCCAGCAGCTTAGAGGCGGGATGGAATCAGCCCCAGCATTTT. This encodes CASSLEAGWNQPQHF. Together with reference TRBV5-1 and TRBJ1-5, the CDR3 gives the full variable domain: KAGVTQTPRYLIKTRGQQVTLSCSPISGHRSVSWYQQTPGQGLQFLFEYFSETQRNKGNFPGRFSGRQFSNSRSEMNVSTLELGDSALYLCASSLEAGWNQPQHFGDGTRLSIL.

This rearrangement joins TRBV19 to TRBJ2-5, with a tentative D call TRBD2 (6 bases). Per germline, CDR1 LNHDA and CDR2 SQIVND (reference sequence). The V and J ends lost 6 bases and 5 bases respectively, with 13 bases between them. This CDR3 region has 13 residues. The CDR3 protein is CASRPGGLETQYF. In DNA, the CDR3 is TGTGCCAGTAGGCCTGGGGGACTGGAGACCCAGTACTTC.

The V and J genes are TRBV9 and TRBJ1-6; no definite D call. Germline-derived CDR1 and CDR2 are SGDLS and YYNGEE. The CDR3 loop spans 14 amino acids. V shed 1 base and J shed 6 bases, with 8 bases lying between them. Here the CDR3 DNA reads TGTGCCAGCAGCGTAAGACCAATTAATTCACCCCTCCACTTT. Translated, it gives CASSVRPINSPLHF.

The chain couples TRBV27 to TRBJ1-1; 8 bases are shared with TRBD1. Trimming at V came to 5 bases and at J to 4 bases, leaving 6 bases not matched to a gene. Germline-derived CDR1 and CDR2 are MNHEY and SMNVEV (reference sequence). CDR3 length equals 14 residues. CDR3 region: CASSQKDRATEAFF. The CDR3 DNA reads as TGTGCCAGCAGTCAGAAGGACAGGGCCACTGAAGCTTTCTTT.

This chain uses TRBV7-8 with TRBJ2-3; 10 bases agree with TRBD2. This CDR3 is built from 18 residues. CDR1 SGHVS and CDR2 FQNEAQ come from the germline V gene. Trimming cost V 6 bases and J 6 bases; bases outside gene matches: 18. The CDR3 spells CASREAPGVAGGRDTQYF. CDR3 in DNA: TGTGCCAGCAGAGAAGCCCCCGGGGTAGCGGGAGGTAGGGATACGCAGTATTTT.

CDR3 DNA sequence: TGTGCCAGCAGCCAAGTCTACGGAGCCGGGGAGCAGTTCTTC. It specifies CASSQVYGAGEQFF. The chain joins TRBV14 to TRBJ2-1; D gene unclear. Germline CDR1 reads SGHDN; CDR2 reads FVKESK. The CDR3 consists of 14 residues. The V and J ends lost 1 base and 10 bases respectively, with 14 bases between them.

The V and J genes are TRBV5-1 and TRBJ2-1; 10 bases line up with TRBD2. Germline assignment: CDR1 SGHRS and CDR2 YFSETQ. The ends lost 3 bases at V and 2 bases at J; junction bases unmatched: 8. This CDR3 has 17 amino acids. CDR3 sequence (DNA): TGCGCCAGCAGCTCCTCTAGCGGGAGTGCCGCCTACAATGAGCAGTTCTTC. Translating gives CASSSSSGSAAYNEQFF.

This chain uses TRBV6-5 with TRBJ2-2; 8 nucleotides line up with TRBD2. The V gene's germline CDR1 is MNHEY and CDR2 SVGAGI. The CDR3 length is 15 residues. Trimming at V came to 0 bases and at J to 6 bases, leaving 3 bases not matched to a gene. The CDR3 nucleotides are TGTGCCAGCAGTTACTCAGGACTAGCCCCCGGGGAGCTGTTTTTT. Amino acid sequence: CASSYSGLAPGELFF.

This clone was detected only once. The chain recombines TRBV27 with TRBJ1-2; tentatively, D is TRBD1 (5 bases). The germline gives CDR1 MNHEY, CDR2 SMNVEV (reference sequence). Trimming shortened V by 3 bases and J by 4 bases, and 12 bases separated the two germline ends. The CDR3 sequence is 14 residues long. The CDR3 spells CASSFGALGYGYTF. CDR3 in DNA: TGTGCCAGCAGTTTTGGGGCCTTGGGCTATGGCTACACCTTC.

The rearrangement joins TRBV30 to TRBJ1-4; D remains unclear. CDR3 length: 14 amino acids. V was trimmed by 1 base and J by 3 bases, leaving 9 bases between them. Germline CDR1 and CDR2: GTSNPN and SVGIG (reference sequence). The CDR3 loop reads CAWSEGLANEKLFF. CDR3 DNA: TGTGCCTGGAGTGAAGGGTTGGCTAATGAAAAACTGTTTTTT.

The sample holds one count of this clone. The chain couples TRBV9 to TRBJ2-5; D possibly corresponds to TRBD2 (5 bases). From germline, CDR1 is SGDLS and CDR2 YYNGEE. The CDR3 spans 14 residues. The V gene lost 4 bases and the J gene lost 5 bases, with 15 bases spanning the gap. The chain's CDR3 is CASSTAGVGETQYF. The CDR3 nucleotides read TGTGCCAGCAGCACGGCCGGGGTCGGGGAGACCCAGTACTTC.

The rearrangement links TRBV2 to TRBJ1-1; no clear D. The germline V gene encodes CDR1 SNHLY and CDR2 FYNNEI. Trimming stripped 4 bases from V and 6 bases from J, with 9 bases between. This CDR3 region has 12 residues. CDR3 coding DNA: TGTGCCAGCAGTGTACAAGGAGCTGAAGCTTTCTTT. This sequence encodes CASSVQGAEAFF.

Here the CDR3 DNA reads TGTGCCAGCAGTAAGAGGGAGAACACTGAAGCTTTCTTT. Translating it yields CASSKRENTEAFF. V gene TRBV6-1 combines with J gene TRBJ1-1; no firm D call. Germline CDR1 reads MNHNS; CDR2 reads SASEGT. V lost 5 bases, J lost 1 base, and 8 bases lay in between. There are 13 residues in the CDR3.

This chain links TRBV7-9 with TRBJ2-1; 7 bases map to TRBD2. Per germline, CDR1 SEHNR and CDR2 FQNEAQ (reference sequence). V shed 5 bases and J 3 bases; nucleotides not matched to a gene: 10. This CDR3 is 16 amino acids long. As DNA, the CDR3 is TGTGCCAGCAGCACCCAATTAGGCGGGGGCTACAATGAGCAGTTCTTC. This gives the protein CASSTQLGGGYNEQFF.

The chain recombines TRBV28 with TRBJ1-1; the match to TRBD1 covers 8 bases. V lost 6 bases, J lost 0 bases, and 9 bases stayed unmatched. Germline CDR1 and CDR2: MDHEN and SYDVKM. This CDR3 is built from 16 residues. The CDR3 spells CASRTIGTGMNTEAFF. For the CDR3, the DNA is TGTGCCAGCAGGACAATCGGGACAGGCATGAACACTGAAGCTTTCTTT.

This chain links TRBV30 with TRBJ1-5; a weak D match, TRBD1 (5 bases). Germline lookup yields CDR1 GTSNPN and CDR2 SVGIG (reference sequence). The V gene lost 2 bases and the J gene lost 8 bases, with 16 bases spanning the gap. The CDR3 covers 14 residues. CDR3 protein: CAWSLGTTQEPQHF. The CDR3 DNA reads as TGTGCCTGGAGTCTAGGGACGACTCAGGAGCCCCAGCATTTT. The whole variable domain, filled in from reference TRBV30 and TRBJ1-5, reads SQTIHQWPATLVQPVGSPLSLECTVEGTSNPNLYWYRQAAGRGLQLLFYSVGIGQISSEVPQNLSASRPQDRQFILSSKKLLLSDSGFYLCAWSLGTTQEPQHFGDGTRLSIL.

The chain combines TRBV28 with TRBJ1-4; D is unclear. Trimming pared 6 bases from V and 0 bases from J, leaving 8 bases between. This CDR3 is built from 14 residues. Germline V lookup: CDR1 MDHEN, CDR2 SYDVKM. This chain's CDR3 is CASRSAPTNEKLFF. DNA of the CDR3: TGTGCCAGCAGATCAGCCCCAACTAATGAAAAACTGTTTTTT.

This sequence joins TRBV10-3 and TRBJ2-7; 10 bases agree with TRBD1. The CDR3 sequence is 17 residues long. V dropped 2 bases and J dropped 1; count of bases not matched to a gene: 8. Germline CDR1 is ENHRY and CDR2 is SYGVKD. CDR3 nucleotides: TGTGCCATCAGTGAGACAAGATCGGGACAGGGGTCCTACGAGCAGTACTTC. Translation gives CAISETRSGQGSYEQYF.

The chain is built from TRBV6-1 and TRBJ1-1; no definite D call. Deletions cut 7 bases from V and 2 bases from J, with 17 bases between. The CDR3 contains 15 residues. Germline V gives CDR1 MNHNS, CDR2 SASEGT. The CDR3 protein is CASILRSGVNTEAFF. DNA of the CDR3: TGTGCCAGCATTCTCCGCTCCGGGGTAAACACTGAAGCTTTCTTT.

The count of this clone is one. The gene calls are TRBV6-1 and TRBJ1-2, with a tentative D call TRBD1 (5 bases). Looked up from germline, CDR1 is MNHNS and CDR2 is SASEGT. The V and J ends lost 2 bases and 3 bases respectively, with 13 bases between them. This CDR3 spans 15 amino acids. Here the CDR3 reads CASSEYAGRDYGYTF. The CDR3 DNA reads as TGTGCCAGCAGTGAATACGCAGGGCGGGACTATGGCTACACCTTC.

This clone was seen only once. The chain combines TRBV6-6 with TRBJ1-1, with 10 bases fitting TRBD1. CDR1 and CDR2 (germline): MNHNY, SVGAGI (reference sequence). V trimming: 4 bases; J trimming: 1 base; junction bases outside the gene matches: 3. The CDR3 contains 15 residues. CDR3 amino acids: CASSSRDRGNTEAFF. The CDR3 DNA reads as TGTGCCAGCAGTTCGCGGGACAGGGGGAACACTGAAGCTTTCTTT.

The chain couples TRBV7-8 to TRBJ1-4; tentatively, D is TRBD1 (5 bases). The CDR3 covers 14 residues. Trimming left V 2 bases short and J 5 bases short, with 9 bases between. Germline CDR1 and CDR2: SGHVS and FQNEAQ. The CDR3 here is CASSLQGPNEKLFF. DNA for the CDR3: TGTGCCAGCAGCTTACAGGGCCCCAATGAAAAACTGTTTTTT.

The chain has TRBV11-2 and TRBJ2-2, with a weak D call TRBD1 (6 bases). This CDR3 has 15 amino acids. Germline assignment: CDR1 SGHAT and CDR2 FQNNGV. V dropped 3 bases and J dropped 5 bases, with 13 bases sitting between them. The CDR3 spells CASSLLGARTGELFF. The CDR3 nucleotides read TGTGCCAGCAGCTTGCTGGGGGCGCGAACCGGGGAGCTGTTTTTT.

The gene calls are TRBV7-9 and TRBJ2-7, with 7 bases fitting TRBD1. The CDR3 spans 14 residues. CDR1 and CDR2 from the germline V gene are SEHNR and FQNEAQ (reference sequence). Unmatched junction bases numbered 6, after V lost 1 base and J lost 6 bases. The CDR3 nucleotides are TGTGCCAGCAGCTTAGGGACAGGAACCACCGAGCAGTACTTC. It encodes CASSLGTGTTEQYF.

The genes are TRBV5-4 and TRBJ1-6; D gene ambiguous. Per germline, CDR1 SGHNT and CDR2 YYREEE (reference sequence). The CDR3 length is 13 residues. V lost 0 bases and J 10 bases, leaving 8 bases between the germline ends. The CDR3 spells CASSLEAFSPLHF. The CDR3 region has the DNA TGTGCCAGCAGCTTGGAAGCTTTCTCACCCCTCCACTTT.

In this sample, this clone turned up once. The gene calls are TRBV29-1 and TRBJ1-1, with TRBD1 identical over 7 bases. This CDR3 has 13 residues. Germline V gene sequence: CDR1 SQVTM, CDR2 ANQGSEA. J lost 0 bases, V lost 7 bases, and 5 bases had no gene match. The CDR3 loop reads CSARTGMNTEAFF. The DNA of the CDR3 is TGCAGCGCCCGGACAGGCATGAACACTGAAGCTTTCTTT.

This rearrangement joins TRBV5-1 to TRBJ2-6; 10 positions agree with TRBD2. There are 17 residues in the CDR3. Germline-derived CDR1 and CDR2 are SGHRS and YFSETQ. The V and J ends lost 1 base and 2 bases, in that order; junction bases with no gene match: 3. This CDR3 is CASSLTAGGPGANVLTF. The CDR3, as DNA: TGCGCCAGCAGCTTGACAGCGGGAGGGCCTGGGGCCAACGTCCTGACTTTC.

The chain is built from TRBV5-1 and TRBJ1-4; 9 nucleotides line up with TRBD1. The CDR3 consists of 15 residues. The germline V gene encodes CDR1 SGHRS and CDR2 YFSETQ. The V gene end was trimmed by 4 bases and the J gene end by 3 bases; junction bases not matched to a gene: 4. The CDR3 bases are TGCGCCAGCAGCGGGACAGGGATATCTAATGAAAAACTGTTTTTT. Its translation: CASSGTGISNEKLFF.